The table lists the clone carrying this T cell receptor beta chain with a few counts. The data were obtained in a study of PD-L1 blockade in urothelial cancer. Study background: The study started patients on atezolizumab in the mid-2010s, giving 1,200 mg intravenously every 3 weeks.

Assay used: immunoSEQ multiplex PCR; TCRdb lists only in-frame clones, some missing. This sample has under 70,000 clones, with roughly four fifths found just once. The time point: pretreatment peripheral blood. Patients were diagnosed with urothelial carcinoma, either locally advanced or metastatic. The V and J ends lost 2 bases and 8 bases respectively, with 9 bases between them. The CDR3 covers 12 residues. Germline V gene sequence: CDR1 SGHTA, CDR2 FQGNSA. This chain joins TRBV7-2 and TRBJ1-1, with D possibly TRBD1 on 5 matching bases. This clonotype was obtained from a man between 65 and 85 years old with urothelial cancer. This specimen consisted of PBMCs, obtained around atezolizumab (anti-PD-L1) treatment. CDR3 in DNA: TGTGCCAGCAGCTTATTTGGGGGGGAAGCTTTCTTT. This encodes CASSLFGGEAFF.